These T cell receptor beta chains were read from a single sample in a study of T cell changes during pregnancy in multiple sclerosis. This table comes from immunoSEQ multiplex PCR, and its TCRdb copy is limited to in-frame clones, with some not included. The table includes around 57,000 clones, approximately 90% detected once. Specimen: CD4+ T cells from peripheral blood mononuclear cells, collected after pregnancy. Receptors were obtained from a female donor in good health, enrolled as a control in a pregnancy study. CDR3s include the opening cysteine and the closing phenylalanine or tryptophan. A D gene is named only where the DNA matches it firmly. Not every row has a clone size; where given, it reads once, few, many or a size class.

>TRBJ1-4|TRBV28|TRBD1|-
CATTGGKEKLFF
TGTGCCACTACAGGGGGCAAAGAAAAACTGTTTTTT
>TRBJ2-2|TRBV18|TRBD2|medium-sized
CASYSGGASTGELFF
TGTGCCAGCTATAGCGGGGGCGCAAGCACCGGGGAGCTGTTTTTT
>TRBJ1-2|TRBV29-1|TRBD1|-
CSVDPTGNGYTF
TGCAGCGTTGACCCGACAGGGAATGGCTACACCTTC
>TRBJ1-3|TRBV7-2|-|-
CASSLGPAGGDTIYF
TGTGCCAGCAGCTTAGGGCCCGCGGGGGGAGACACCATATATTTT
>TRBJ2-2|TRBV19|TRBD1|-
CASNRGWNTGELFF
TGTGCCAGTAACAGGGGCTGGAACACCGGGGAGCTGTTTTTT
>TRBJ1-4|TRBV4-2|TRBD1|-
CASSPGAGGLEKLFF
TGTGCCAGCAGCCCTGGCGCAGGGGGTTTAGAAAAACTGTTTTTT
>TRBJ2-1|TRBV25-1|TRBD2|once
CASRPRGVLRNEQFF
TGTGCCAGCAGGCCACGGGGGGTCCTTCGAAATGAGCAGTTCTTC
>TRBJ2-1|TRBV5-5|TRBD2|-
CASSRLAGNFNEQFF
TGTGCCAGCAGCCGACTAGCGGGGAATTTTAATGAGCAGTTCTTC
>TRBJ2-6|TRBV2|-|-
CAGQVSSGANVLTF
TGTGCCGGACAAGTTAGCTCTGGGGCCAACGTCCTGACTTTC
>TRBJ1-6|TRBV19|TRBD1|once
CASMEQGHSPLHF
TGTGCCAGTATGGAACAGGGGCATTCACCCCTCCACTTT
>TRBJ2-3|TRBV5-1|TRBD1|-
CASSLDRGTDTQYF
TGCGCCAGCAGCTTGGACAGGGGGACAGATACGCAGTATTTT
>TRBJ1-2|TRBV6-4|-|-
CASSPGEPYGYTF
TGTGCCAGCAGTCCCGGAGAGCCCTATGGCTACACCTTC
>TRBJ1-3|TRBV7-2|-|-
CASSLTRNSGNTIYF
TGTGCCAGCAGCCTGACGAGGAACTCTGGAAACACCATATATTTT
>TRBJ2-6|TRBV7-8|-|-
CASSFSGKGANVLTF
TGTGCCAGCAGCTTCTCAGGGAAAGGGGCCAACGTCCTGACTTTC
>TRBJ2-7|TRBV15|-|-
CATSRDSYYEQYF
TGTGCCACCAGCAGAGACAGTTACTACGAGCAGTACTTC
>TRBJ1-1|TRBV7-9|TRBD1|-
CASSLLTLGQVGTEAFF
TGTGCCAGCAGCCTACTAACCTTAGGACAGGTGGGAACTGAAGCTTTCTTT
>TRBJ2-5|TRBV5-1|-|-
CASSSREQETQYF
TGCGCCAGCAGCTCTCGGGAACAAGAGACCCAGTACTTC
>TRBJ2-1|TRBV4-1|TRBD1|-
CASSPRTGQGLNEQFF
TGCGCCAGCAGCCCCCGGACGGGACAGGGGCTCAATGAGCAGTTCTTC
>TRBJ2-2|TRBV5-4|TRBD1|-
CASSPPQGAVTGELFF
TGTGCCAGCAGCCCCCCTCAGGGGGCGGTCACCGGGGAGCTGTTTTTT
>TRBJ2-1|TRBV30|TRBD1|-
CAWSPRGGLRGEQFF
TGTGCCTGGAGCCCACGAGGGGGCCTCCGGGGTGAGCAGTTCTTC
>TRBJ2-7|TRBV9|-|-
CASIPQGRSEQYF
TGTGCCAGCATTCCCCAGGGGAGAAGCGAGCAGTACTTC
>TRBJ1-2|TRBV28|TRBD1|-
CASITDRDYGYTF
TGTGCCAGCATTACTGACAGGGACTATGGCTACACCTTC
>TRBJ2-3|TRBV2|-|-
CASRRGTPWADTQYF
TGTGCCAGCAGGAGGGGGACACCGTGGGCAGATACGCAGTATTTT
>TRBJ2-7|TRBV6-6|TRBD1|once
CASSRTGGRDYEQYF
TGTGCCAGCAGTAGGACAGGCGGTCGGGACTACGAGCAGTACTTC
>TRBJ2-7|TRBV18|-|-
CASSPPGLSSYEQYF
TGTGCCAGCTCACCACCTGGACTGAGCTCCTACGAGCAGTACTTC
>TRBJ2-5|TRBV7-2|TRBD2|-
CASSSEAGGRGETQYF
TGTGCCAGCAGCTCCGAGGCGGGGGGGAGGGGGGAGACCCAGTACTTC
>TRBJ2-1|TRBV19|-|-
CASTQSPNSNNEQFF
TGTGCCAGTACTCAGTCACCGAATTCCAACAATGAGCAGTTCTTC
>TRBJ1-1|TRBV4-3|-|-
CASSQGAANTEAFF
TGCGCCAGCAGCCAAGGGGCAGCGAACACTGAAGCTTTCTTT
>TRBJ2-7|TRBV15|TRBD2|-
CATSRQSGGSYEQYF
TGTGCCACCAGCAGACAAAGCGGGGGCTCCTACGAGCAGTACTTC
>TRBJ2-7|TRBV19|TRBD1|-
CASSNRDSSYEQYF
TGTGCCAGTAGTAACAGGGACAGCTCCTACGAGCAGTACTTC
>TRBJ2-1|TRBV5-5|TRBD1|-
CASSAYRGRYNEQFF
TGTGCCAGCAGCGCCTACAGGGGCCGATACAATGAGCAGTTCTTC
>TRBJ1-1|TRBV7-2|TRBD1|-
CASSSHRGLTEAFF
TGTGCCAGCAGCTCACACAGGGGCCTCACTGAAGCTTTCTTT
>TRBJ2-5|TRBV7-9|TRBD2|-
CASSLVSSGGVETQYF
TGTGCCAGCAGCTTAGTCTCTAGCGGGGGCGTGGAGACCCAGTACTTC
>TRBJ2-7|TRBV15|-|-
CATSRGGASSYEQYF
TGTGCCACCAGCAGAGGGGGAGCGAGCTCCTACGAGCAGTACTTC
>TRBJ1-4|TRBV5-1|TRBD1|-
CASSPTGGVLNEKLFF
TGCGCCAGCAGCCCCACAGGGGGCGTCTTGAATGAAAAACTGTTTTTT
>TRBJ2-2|TRBV18|TRBD1|-
CASSPRDRSITGELFF
TGTGCCAGCTCACCAAGGGACAGGAGTATCACCGGGGAGCTGTTTTTT
>TRBJ1-1|TRBV7-2|TRBD1|-
CASSPIMDRQGSTEAFF
TGTGCCAGCAGCCCAATTATGGATAGACAGGGGAGCACTGAAGCTTTCTTT
>TRBJ1-4|TRBV18|-|few
CASLSTETNEKLFF
TGTGCCAGCTTGTCGACAGAGACTAATGAAAAACTGTTTTTT
>TRBJ2-5|TRBV4-1|TRBD2|-
CASSPRLAGGEETQYF
TGCGCCAGCAGCCCCAGGCTAGCGGGGGGCGAAGAGACCCAGTACTTC
>TRBJ1-2|TRBV9|-|once
CASSYGAIGYYGYTF
TGTGCCAGCAGTTATGGGGCCATTGGTTACTATGGCTACACCTTC
>TRBJ2-2|TRBV14|TRBD1|-
CASSRDRTGELFF
TGTGCCAGCAGCCGGGACAGAACCGGGGAGCTGTTTTTT
>TRBJ2-2|TRBV19|TRBD1|-
CASSGDRGTGELFF
TGTGCCAGTAGTGGAGACAGGGGCACCGGGGAGCTGTTTTTT
>TRBJ1-1|TRBV6-6|-|-
CASTTGGGAEAFF
TGTGCCAGCACCACGGGGGGAGGGGCTGAAGCTTTCTTT
>TRBJ1-3|TRBV19|-|-
CASTDSSGNTIYF
TGTGCCAGTACGGACAGCTCTGGAAACACCATATATTTT
>TRBJ2-5|TRBV10-2|-|-
CASRGAETQYF
TGCGCCAGCAGAGGGGCAGAGACCCAGTACTTC
>TRBJ1-5|TRBV6-6|-|-
CASTSGRLSNQPQHF
TGTGCCAGCACCTCCGGGAGGTTAAGCAATCAGCCCCAGCATTTT
>TRBJ1-6|TRBV14|-|-
CASSQGRGNSPLHF
TGTGCCAGCAGCCAGGGCAGGGGCAATTCACCCCTCCACTTT
>TRBJ1-5|TRBV18|-|-
CASSPGSADQPQHF
TGTGCCAGCTCACCAGGGTCAGCGGACCAGCCCCAGCATTTT
>TRBJ2-3|TRBV5-4|-|-
CASSFGSTDTQYF
TGTGCCAGCAGCTTCGGGAGCACAGATACGCAGTATTTT
>TRBJ1-5|TRBV6-6|-|few
CASSQRGPRHF
TGTGCCAGCAGCCAACGAGGGCCCCGGCATTTT